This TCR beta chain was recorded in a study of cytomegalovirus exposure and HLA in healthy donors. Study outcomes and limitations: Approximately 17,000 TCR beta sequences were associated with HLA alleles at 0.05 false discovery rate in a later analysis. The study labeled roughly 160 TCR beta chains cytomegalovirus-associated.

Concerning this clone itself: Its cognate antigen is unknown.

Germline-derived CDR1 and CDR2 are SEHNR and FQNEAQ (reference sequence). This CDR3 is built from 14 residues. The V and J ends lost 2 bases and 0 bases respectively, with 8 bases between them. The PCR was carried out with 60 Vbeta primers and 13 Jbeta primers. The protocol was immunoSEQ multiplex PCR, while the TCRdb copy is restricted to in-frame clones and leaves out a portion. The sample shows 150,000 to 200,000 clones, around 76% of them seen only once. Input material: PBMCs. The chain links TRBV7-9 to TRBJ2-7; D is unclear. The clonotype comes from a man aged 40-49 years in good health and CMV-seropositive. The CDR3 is CASSLPGSSYEQYF. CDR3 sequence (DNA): TGTGCCAGCAGCTTACCGGGTAGCTCCTACGAGCAGTACTTC.